This TCR beta chain is from a study of molecular identifiers for immune sequencing clone quantification. Study conclusions and caveats: Investigators reportedly could detect spiked Jurkat TCR RNA from one cell among approximately 1.1 million naive cells. For effector cells, clones above 20 RNA copies held over 99% of molecules; for naive cells, under 1%.

Bulk TCR libraries were made with methods that had been previously described and with listed TCR primers. MiXCR, run by TCRdb on the PCR reads, gives a single entry per CDR3 protein. The data contain 100,000 or so distinct CDR3 sequences, roughly a third of them singletons. Germline CDR1 and CDR2: DFQATT and SNEGSKA (reference sequence). This CDR3 spans 11 amino acids. Between the trimmed V and J ends, which lost 3 bases and 4 bases, there was a span of 6 bases. Naive CD8 sequencing libraries were generated from approximately 20,000 to 1,000,000 sorted cells, with 10%, 30% or 50% RNA as input. Note on this clonotype: Its antigen is unidentified. Since the CDR3 does not end with the conserved phenylalanine or tryptophan, this likely comes from a read error.

Input material: naive CD8+ T cells from blood, with Jurkat cell RNA spiked in. Documented subset: FACS-sorted CD8+CD4-CCR7+CD45RA+ naive T cells. This TCR derives from a human donor in good health. Some libraries in this study had Jurkat cell RNA spiked in. The gene calls are TRBV20-1 and TRBJ2-5; D gene uncertain. The CDR3 nucleotides read TGCAGTGCTAGGGGCGGAGAGACCCAGTACATC. Translation gives CSARGGETQYI.